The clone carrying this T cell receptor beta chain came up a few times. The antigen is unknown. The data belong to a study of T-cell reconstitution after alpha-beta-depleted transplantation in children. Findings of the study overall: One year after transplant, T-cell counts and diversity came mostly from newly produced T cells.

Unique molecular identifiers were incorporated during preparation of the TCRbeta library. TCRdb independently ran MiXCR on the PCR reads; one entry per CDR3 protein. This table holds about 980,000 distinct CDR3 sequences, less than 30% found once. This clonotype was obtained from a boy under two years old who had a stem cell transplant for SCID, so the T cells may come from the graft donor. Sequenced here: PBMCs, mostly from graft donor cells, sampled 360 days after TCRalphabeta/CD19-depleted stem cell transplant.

The CDR3 DNA is TGTGCCAGCAGCTTGGCCGGGGGGCTCGCCTACAATGAGCAGTTCTTC. This sequence encodes CASSLAGGLAYNEQFF. This chain links TRBV5-6 with TRBJ2-1, with D possibly matching TRBD2 (7 bases). Between the trimmed V and J ends, which lost 0 bases and 2 bases, there was a span of 12 bases. The CDR3 contains 16 residues. Per the germline V gene, CDR1 is SGHDT and CDR2 is YYEEEE.